One sample yielded the 6 T cell receptor beta chains listed below, sequenced in a study of T cell changes during pregnancy in multiple sclerosis. Assay used: immunoSEQ multiplex PCR; TCRdb lists only in-frame clones, some missing. The table lists about 60,000 clones, 90% to 95% of them singletons. Sequencing used CD4+ T cells from peripheral blood mononuclear cells, obtained in the second trimester of pregnancy. These TCRs come from a female donor with multiple sclerosis, enrolled in a pregnancy study.

The rearrangement uses TRBV28 and TRBJ2-7; TRBD1 aligns across 7 bases. This CDR3 has 13 amino acids. V gave up 3 bases and J gave up 3 bases; unmatched junction bases: 2. CDR1 is MDHEN, CDR2 SYDVKM, per germline. The CDR3 here is CASSFGQVYEQYF. Written as DNA, the CDR3 is TGTGCCAGCAGTTTTGGACAGGTCTACGAGCAGTACTTC.

The chain uses TRBV7-9 and TRBJ2-1; 11 nucleotides match TRBD2. J lost 9 bases, V lost 7 bases, and 11 bases had no gene match. The CDR3 loop spans 15 amino acids. CDR1 SEHNR and CDR2 FQNEAQ come from the germline V gene (reference sequence). CDR3 amino acids: CASTRATSGAGEQFF. The CDR3 coding sequence is TGTGCCAGCACGCGCGCGACTAGCGGGGCCGGTGAGCAGTTCTTC.

The rearrangement joins TRBV5-1 to TRBJ2-3; TRBD1 matches at 7 bases. V shed 5 bases, J shed 6 bases, and the junction held 12 bases outside the gene matches. The CDR3 extends over 15 amino acids. Germline V CDR1 and CDR2: SGHRS, YFSETQ. CDR3: CASRPTGALGDTQYF. The CDR3 coding sequence is TGCGCCAGCAGACCTACAGGGGCCCTAGGGGATACGCAGTATTTT. The full variable domain, in which reference TRBV5-1 and TRBJ2-3 provide the parts outside the CDR3, is KAGVTQTPRYLIKTRGQQVTLSCSPISGHRSVSWYQQTPGQGLQFLFEYFSETQRNKGNFPGRFSGRQFSNSRSEMNVSTLELGDSALYLCASRPTGALGDTQYFGPGTRLTVL.

This chain uses TRBV19 with TRBJ1-1; TRBD1 matches at 8 bases. V shed 2 bases, J shed 2 bases, and the junction held 7 bases outside the gene matches. The CDR3 has 16 amino acids. Germline values: CDR1 LNHDA, CDR2 SQIVND (reference sequence). CDR3 protein: CASSIIWDRSNTEAFF. CDR3 nucleotides: TGTGCCAGTAGTATAATTTGGGACAGGTCAAACACTGAAGCTTTCTTT.

The V call is TRBV9, the J call TRBJ2-3; 9 positions match TRBD1. The CDR3 extends over 13 amino acids. After removal of 7 bases from V and 3 bases from J, the junction contained 3 bases not matched to a gene. CDR1 SGDLS and CDR2 YYNGEE come from the germline V gene. This chain's CDR3 is CASGTGLTDTQYF. The DNA of the CDR3 is TGTGCCAGCGGGACAGGGTTAACAGATACGCAGTATTTT.

With regard to this clone: This sample also contains other DNA sequences that code for the same CDR3. V usage is TRBV5-1 and J usage is TRBJ2-7; 7 bases match TRBD1. Germline-derived CDR1 and CDR2 are SGHRS and YFSETQ. V dropped 2 bases and J dropped 0; count of bases not matched to a gene: 2. The length of the CDR3 is 14 residues. The CDR3 bases are TGCGCCAGCAGCTTAGGGGGCAGCTCCTACGAGCAGTACTTC. Its translation is CASSLGGSSYEQYF.